Below, one T cell receptor beta chain is given with its context. Its antigen is not known. The same CDR3 also results from other DNA sequences found in this sample. Measured with immunoSEQ multiplex PCR; TCRdb has only the in-frame clones, and not every one. This sample has roughly 180,000 clones, with around 92% found just once. Germline-derived CDR1 and CDR2 are MRHNA and SNTAGT. CDR3 length: 14 amino acids. Trimming cost V 4 bases and J 4 bases; bases outside gene matches: 2. The data derive from a study of T cell responses to AZD1222 COVID-19 vaccine. Whole-study findings and limits: Along spike, vaccine-associated CD4 TCRs were found throughout, with dominance at 160-218 and 743-854. Donors were largely white British and mainly female; clonal diversity was possibly underestimated. Spike-specific TCR depth and breadth grew after two AZD1222 doses. Baseline serostatus was positive in only a handful of AZD1222 recipients.

The clonotype comes from an adult in good health. This sample comprised peripheral blood, obtained on day 0 of AZD1222 vaccination. The chain combines TRBV6-4 with TRBJ2-3; 10 nucleotides line up with TRBD1. CDR3 residues: CASSGTGGADTQYF. CDR3 bases: TGTGCCAGCAGTGGGACAGGGGGTGCAGATACGCAGTATTTT.